Sequencing of this T cell receptor beta chain was carried out in a study of blood T cells in healthy people across ages. Study-level background: Capture by template switching was about one barcoded beta molecule per two T cells. Findings and limits, study-wide: Estimated diversity across one million T cells was deemed an underestimate. Per million T cells, the diversity of TCR beta decreased roughly linearly as age advanced.

The authors drew 8.5 to 10 milliliters of peripheral blood from each donor. To note about this clonotype: No antigen is known for it.

A second PCR, run for roughly 7 to 12 cycles, used a sample-barcoded 5' primer plus a J-beta primer mix. TCRdb processed the 5' RACE reads anew with MiXCR; each CDR3 protein has one entry. The top ten hold 30% of the sample, which has 700,000 or so distinct CDR3 sequences, 40% to 45% seen once. Sequenced input: blood. The TCR originated in a man at least 80 years old in good health.

CDR3 protein: CASSPLTSDNEQYF. The CDR3 region has the DNA TGTGCCAGCAGCCCCCTGACTAGTGACAATGAGCAGTACTTC. The chain joins TRBV4-2 to TRBJ2-7; D is possibly TRBD2 (6 bases). The germline CDR1 and CDR2 sequences are LGHNA and YNFKEQ. Trimming left V 4 bases short and J 7 bases short, with 17 bases between. The CDR3 covers 14 residues.